This TCR beta chain derives from a study of technical replicates of blood from a few donors. This CDR3 spans 11 amino acids. Trimming cost V 6 bases and J 14 bases, with 15 bases left between them. Germline V gene data show CDR1 as SGHTA and CDR2 as FQGNSA. Profiled with immunoSEQ multiplex PCR; TCRdb holds only in-frame clones, not every one. The repertoire includes some 60,000 clones, 90% to 95% of them detected once, and about 3.7% sits in the top ten. Sequencing was carried out using PBMCs. This clonotype originated in a human donor in good health. Some clones in this sample may be carry-over from other donors' samples. The rearrangement links TRBV7-2 to TRBJ2-3; possibly TRBD2 for D (5 bases). For the CDR3, the DNA is TGTGCCAGCAGTTCCGGGCTAGCCCGGTATTTT. This encodes CASSSGLARYF.